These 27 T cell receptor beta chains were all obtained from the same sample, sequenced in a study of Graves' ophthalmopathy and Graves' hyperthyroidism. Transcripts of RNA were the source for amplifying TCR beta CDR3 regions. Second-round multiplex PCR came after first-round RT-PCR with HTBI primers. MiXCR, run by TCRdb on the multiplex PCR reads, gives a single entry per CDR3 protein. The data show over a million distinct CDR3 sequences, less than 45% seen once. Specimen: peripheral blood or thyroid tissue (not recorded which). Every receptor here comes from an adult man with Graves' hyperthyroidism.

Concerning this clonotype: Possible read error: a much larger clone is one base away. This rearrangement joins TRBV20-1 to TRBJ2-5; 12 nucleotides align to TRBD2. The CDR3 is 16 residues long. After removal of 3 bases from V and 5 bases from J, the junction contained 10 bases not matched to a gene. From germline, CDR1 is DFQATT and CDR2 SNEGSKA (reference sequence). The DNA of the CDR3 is TGCAGTGCTAGCGGACGACTAGCGGGGGATTGGGAGACCCAGTACTTC. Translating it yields CSASGRLAGDWETQYF.

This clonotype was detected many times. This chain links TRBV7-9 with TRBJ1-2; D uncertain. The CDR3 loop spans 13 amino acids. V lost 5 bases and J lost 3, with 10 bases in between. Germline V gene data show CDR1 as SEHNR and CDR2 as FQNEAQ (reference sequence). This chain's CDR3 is CASSPPGYYGYTF. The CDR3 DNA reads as TGTGCCAGCAGCCCCCCCGGCTACTATGGCTACACCTTC.

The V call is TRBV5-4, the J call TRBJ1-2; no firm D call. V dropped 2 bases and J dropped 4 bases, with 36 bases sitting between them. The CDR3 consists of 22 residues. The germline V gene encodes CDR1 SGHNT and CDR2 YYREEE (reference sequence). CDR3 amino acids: CASSLLKASSPQVERTPYGYTF. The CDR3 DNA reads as TGTGCCAGCAGCTTACTCAAGGCGAGCAGCCCCCAGGTTGAGAGAACACCCTATGGCTACACCTTC.

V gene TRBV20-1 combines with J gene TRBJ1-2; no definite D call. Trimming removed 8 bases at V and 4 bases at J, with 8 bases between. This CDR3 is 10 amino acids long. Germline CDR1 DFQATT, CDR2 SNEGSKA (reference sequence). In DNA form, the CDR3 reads TGCAGTACCAACAGCTATGGCTACACCTTC. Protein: CSTNSYGYTF.

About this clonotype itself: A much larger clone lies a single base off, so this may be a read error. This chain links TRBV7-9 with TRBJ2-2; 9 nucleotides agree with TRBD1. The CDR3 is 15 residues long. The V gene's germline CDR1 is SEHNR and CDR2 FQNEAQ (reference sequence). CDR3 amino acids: CVSSPRDRATGELFF. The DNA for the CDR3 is TGTGTCAGCAGCCCACGGGACAGGGCCACCGGGGAGCTGTTTTTT.

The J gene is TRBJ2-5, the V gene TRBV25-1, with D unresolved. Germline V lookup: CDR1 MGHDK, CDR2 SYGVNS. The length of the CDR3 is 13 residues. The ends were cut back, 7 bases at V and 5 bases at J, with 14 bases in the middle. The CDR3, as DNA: TGTGCCAGCAATTCGCGGCTACACGAGACCCAGTACTTC. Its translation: CASNSRLHETQYF. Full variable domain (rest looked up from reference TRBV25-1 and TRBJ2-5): EADIYQTPRYLVIGTGKKITLECSQTMGHDKMYWYQQDPGMELHLIHYSYGVNSTEKGDLSSESTVSRIRTEHFPLTLESARPSHTSQYLCASNSRLHETQYFGPGTRLLVL.

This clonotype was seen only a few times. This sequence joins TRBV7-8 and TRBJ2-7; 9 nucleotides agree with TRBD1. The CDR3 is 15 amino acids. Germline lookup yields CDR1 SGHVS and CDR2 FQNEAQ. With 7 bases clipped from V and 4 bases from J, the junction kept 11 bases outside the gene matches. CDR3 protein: CASTFEGQGTYEQYF. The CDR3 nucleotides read TGTGCCAGCACTTTCGAGGGACAGGGAACTTACGAGCAGTACTTC.

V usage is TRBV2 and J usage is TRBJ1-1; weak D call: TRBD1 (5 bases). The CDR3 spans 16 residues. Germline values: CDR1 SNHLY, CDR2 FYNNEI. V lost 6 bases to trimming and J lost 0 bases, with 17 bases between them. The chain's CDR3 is CASSRDGAHMNTEAFF. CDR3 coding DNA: TGTGCCAGCAGCAGGGACGGAGCTCACATGAACACTGAAGCTTTCTTT.

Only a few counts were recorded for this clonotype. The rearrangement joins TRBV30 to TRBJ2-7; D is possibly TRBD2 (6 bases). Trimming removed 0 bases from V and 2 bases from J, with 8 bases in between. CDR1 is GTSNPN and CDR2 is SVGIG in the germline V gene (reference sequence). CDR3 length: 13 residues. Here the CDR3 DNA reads TGTGCCTGGAGTGTTGGAGGGCCCTACGAGCAGTACTTC. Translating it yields CAWSVGGPYEQYF.

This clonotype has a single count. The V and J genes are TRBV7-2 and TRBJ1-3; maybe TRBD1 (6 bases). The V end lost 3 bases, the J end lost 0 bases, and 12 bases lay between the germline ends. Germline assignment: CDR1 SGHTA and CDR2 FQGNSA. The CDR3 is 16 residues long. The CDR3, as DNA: TGTGCCAGCAGCTTGGCCCAGGGGAACTCTGGAAACACCATATATTTT. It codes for CASSLAQGNSGNTIYF.

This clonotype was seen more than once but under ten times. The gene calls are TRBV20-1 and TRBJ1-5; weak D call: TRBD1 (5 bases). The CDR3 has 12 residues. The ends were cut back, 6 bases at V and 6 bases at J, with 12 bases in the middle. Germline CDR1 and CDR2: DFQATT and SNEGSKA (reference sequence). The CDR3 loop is CSAKMGGQPQHF. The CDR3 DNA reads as TGCAGTGCCAAAATGGGGGGTCAGCCCCAGCATTTT.

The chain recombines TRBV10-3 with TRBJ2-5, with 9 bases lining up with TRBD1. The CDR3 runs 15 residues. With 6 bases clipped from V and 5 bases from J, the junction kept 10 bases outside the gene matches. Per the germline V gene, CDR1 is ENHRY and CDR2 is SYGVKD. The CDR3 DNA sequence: TGTGCCATCAGGCCCGGGACAGGGATTTTGGAGACCCAGTACTTC. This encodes CAIRPGTGILETQYF.

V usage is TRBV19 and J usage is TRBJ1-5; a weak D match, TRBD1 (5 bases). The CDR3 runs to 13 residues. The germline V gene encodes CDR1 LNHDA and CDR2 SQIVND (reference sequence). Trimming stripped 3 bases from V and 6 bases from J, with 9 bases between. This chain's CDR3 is CASSIPGLQPQHF. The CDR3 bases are TGTGCCAGTAGTATTCCAGGGCTTCAGCCCCAGCATTTT. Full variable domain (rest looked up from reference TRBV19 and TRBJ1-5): DGGITQSPKYLFRKEGQNVTLSCEQNLNHDAMYWYRQDPGQGLRLIYYSQIVNDFQKGDIAEGYSVSREKKESFPLTVTSAQKNPTAFYLCASSIPGLQPQHFGDGTRLSIL.

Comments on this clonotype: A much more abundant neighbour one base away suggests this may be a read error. CDR3 residues: CSGHPRFGEHYF. CDR3 nucleotides: TGCAGTGGCCACCCCCGATTTGGCGAGCATTACTTC. The chain uses TRBV20-1 and TRBJ2-7, with D uncertain. Germline CDR1 DFQATT, CDR2 SNEGSKA (reference sequence). The CDR3 sequence is 12 residues long.

CDR3 sequence: CAISEGGEGSPLHF. As DNA, the CDR3 is TGTGCCATCAGTGAGGGCGGGGAGGGTTCACCCCTCCACTTT. The rearrangement joins TRBV10-3 to TRBJ1-6; D gene ambiguous. Germline CDR1 and CDR2: ENHRY and SYGVKD. Trimming pared 2 bases from V and 9 bases from J, leaving 11 bases between. The CDR3 is 14 residues long.

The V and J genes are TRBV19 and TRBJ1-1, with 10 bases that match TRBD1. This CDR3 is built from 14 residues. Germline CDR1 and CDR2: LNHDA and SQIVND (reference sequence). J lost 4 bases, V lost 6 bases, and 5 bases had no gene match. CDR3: CASRMTGGFTEAFF. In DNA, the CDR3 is TGTGCCAGTAGGATGACAGGGGGCTTCACTGAAGCTTTCTTT.

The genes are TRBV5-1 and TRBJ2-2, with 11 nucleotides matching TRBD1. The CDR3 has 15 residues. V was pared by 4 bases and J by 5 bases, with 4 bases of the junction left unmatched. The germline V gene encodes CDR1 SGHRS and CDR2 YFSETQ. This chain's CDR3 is CASSRTGGATGELFF. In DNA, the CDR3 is TGCGCCAGCAGCCGGACAGGGGGCGCGACCGGGGAGCTGTTTTTT.

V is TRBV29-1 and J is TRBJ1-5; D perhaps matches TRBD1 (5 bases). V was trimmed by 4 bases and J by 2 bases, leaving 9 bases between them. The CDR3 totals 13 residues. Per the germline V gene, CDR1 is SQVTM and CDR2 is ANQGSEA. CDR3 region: CSVVLGGNQPQHF. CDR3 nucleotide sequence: TGCAGCGTTGTCCTGGGGGGCAATCAGCCCCAGCATTTT.

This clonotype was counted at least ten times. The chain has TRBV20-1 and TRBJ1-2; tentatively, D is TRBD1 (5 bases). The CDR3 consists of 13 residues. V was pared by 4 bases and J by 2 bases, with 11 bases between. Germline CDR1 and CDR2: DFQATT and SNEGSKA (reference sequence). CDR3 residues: CSAIGDANYGYTF. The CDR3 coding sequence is TGCAGTGCTATAGGGGACGCCAACTATGGCTACACCTTC.

The CDR3 coding sequence is TGTGCCAGCAGCTTGAACAGCTCTGGAAACACCATATATTTT. Amino acids: CASSLNSSGNTIYF. The J gene is TRBJ1-3, the V gene TRBV7-8; D unclear. This CDR3 is built from 14 residues. V was shortened by 3 bases and J by 0 bases, with 6 bases between the two germline ends. Germline V lookup: CDR1 SGHVS, CDR2 FQNEAQ.

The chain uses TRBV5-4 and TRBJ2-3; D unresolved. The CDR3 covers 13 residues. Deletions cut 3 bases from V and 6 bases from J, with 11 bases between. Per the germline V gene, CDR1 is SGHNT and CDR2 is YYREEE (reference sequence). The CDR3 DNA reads TGTGCCAGCAGCTGGTATAGGTCTGATACGCAGTATTTT. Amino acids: CASSWYRSDTQYF.

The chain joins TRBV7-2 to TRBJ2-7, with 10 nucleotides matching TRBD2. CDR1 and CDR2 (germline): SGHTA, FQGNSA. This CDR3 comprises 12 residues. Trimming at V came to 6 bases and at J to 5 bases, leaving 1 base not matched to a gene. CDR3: CASRGTSDEQYF. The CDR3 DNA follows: TGTGCCAGCAGAGGGACTAGCGACGAGCAGTACTTC. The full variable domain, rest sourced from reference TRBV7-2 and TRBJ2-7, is GAGVSQSPSNKVTEKGKDVELRCDPISGHTALYWYRQSLGQGLEFLIYFQGNSAPDKSGLPSDRFSAERTGGSVSTLTIQRTQQEDSAVYLCASRGTSDEQYFGPGTRLTVT.

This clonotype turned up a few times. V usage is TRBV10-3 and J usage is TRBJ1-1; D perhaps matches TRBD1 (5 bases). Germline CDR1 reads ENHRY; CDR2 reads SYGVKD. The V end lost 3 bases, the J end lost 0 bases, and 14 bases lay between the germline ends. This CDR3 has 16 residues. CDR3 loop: CAISDGQGGMNTEAFF. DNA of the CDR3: TGTGCCATCAGTGATGGGCAGGGAGGGATGAACACTGAAGCTTTCTTT.

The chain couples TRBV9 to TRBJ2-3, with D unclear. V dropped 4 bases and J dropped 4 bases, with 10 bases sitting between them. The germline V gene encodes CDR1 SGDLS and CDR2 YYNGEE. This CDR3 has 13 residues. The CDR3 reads CASSLTPADTQYF. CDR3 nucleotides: TGTGCCAGCAGCTTAACCCCGGCAGATACGCAGTATTTT. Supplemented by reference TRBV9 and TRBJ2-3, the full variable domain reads DSGVTQTPKHLITATGQRVTLRCSPRSGDLSVYWYQQSLDQGLQFLIQYYNGEERAKGNILERFSAQQFPDLHSELNLSSLELGDSALYFCASSLTPADTQYFGPGTRLTVL.

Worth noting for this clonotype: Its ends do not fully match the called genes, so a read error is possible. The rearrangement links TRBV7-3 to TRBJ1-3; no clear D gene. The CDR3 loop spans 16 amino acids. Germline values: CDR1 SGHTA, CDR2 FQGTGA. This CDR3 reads CASSQDLWISGNTIYF. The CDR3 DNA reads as TGCGCCAGCAGCCAAGATTTGTGGATCTCTGGAAACACCATATATTTT.

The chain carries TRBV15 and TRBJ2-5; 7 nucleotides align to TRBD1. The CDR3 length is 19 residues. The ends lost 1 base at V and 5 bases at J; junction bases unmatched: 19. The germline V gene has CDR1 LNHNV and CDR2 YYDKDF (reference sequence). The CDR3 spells CATSRGERETGTKGETQYF. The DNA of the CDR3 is TGTGCCACCAGCAGAGGTGAACGAGAGACAGGGACAAAGGGGGAGACCCAGTACTTC.

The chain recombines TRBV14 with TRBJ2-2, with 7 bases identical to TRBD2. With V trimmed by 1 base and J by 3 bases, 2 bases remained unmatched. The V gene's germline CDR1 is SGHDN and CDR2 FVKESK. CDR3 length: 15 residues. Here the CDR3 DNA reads TGTGCCAGCAGCCAAGTGGGAGGGTACACCGGGGAGCTGTTTTTT. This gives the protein CASSQVGGYTGELFF.